Presented here are 12 T cell receptor beta chains from one specimen sequenced in a study of neoadjuvant anti-PD-1 for oral cavity cancer. Time point meaning: after neoadjuvant nivolumab, at surgical resection. Profiled with immunoSEQ multiplex PCR; TCRdb holds only in-frame clones, not every one. Here the sample spans about 14,000 clones, under 85% being singletons. Sequenced material: PBMCs, taken after nivolumab (anti-PD-1) treatment. These TCRs come from a person aged 35 to 85 with oral cavity squamous cell carcinoma.

V is TRBV5-1 and J is TRBJ2-5; tentative D call: TRBD2 (5 bases). Germline V CDR1 and CDR2: SGHRS, YFSETQ. Trimming pared 5 bases from V and 1 base from J, leaving 15 bases between. The CDR3 has 15 amino acids. CDR3 region: CASRAQGGRQETQYF. CDR3 in DNA: TGCGCCAGCAGGGCCCAAGGAGGCCGCCAAGAGACCCAGTACTTC. Complete variable domain (other parts from reference TRBV5-1 and TRBJ2-5): KAGVTQTPRYLIKTRGQQVTLSCSPISGHRSVSWYQQTPGQGLQFLFEYFSETQRNKGNFPGRFSGRQFSNSRSEMNVSTLELGDSALYLCASRAQGGRQETQYFGPGTRLLVL.

DNA of the CDR3: TGTGCCAGCAGTGGCGGGAGTTCCTACAATGAGCAGTTCTTC. Its translation: CASSGGSSYNEQFF. V gene TRBV2 combines with J gene TRBJ2-1; 7 nucleotides align to TRBD2. Germline CDR1 and CDR2: SNHLY and FYNNEI. The J segment lost 1 base and the V segment lost 4 bases, leaving 1 base of the junction unmatched. The CDR3 covers 14 residues.

CDR3 loop: CASSLRQGAGEKLFF. The CDR3 nucleotides read TGTGCCAGCAGCTTAAGACAGGGGGCGGGGGAAAAACTGTTTTTT. The chain links TRBV7-8 to TRBJ1-4; 10 positions match TRBD1. This CDR3 is built from 15 residues. V lost 2 bases to trimming and J lost 8 bases; unmatched junction nucleotides: 5. Germline V gene lookup returns CDR1 SGHVS and CDR2 FQNEAQ.

This chain links TRBV27 with TRBJ2-1; 12 bases are shared with TRBD2. The germline CDR1 and CDR2 sequences are MNHEY and SMNVEV (reference sequence). Unmatched junction bases numbered 9, after V lost 8 bases and J lost 7 bases. CDR3 size: 15 residues. The CDR3 coding sequence is TGTGCCAGCCATGACCTAACTAGCGGGAGGAATGAGCAGTTCTTC. Its protein is CASHDLTSGRNEQFF.

The V call is TRBV29-1, the J call TRBJ2-3; D might be TRBD2 (5 bases). V was pared by 3 bases and J by 4 bases, with 14 bases between. Germline V gene lookup returns CDR1 SQVTM and CDR2 ANQGSEA. The CDR3 is made up of 14 amino acids. The CDR3 sequence is CSVEDGIKPDTQYF. In DNA form, the CDR3 reads TGCAGCGTTGAGGACGGGATAAAGCCAGATACGCAGTATTTT.

CDR3 loop: CSVADRAKFNTEAFF. The DNA for the CDR3 is TGCAGCGTTGCCGACAGGGCTAAGTTTAACACTGAAGCTTTCTTT. The chain has TRBV29-1 and TRBJ1-1; 7 positions agree with TRBD1. Germline CDR1 is SQVTM and CDR2 is ANQGSEA. This CDR3 comprises 15 residues. The ends lost 4 bases at V and 2 bases at J; junction bases unmatched: 10.

The chain links TRBV6-1 to TRBJ1-3; weak D call: TRBD1 (6 bases). Trimming removed 6 bases at V and 9 bases at J, with 18 bases between. The CDR3 loop spans 14 amino acids. Per germline, CDR1 MNHNS and CDR2 SASEGT. The CDR3 region has the DNA TGTGCCAGCAGCCAAGGGGGGCCGGCCGGCACCATATATTTT. It codes for CASSQGGPAGTIYF.

The chain carries TRBV21-1 and TRBJ2-1; the table's D call, TRBD2, was not checked against the DNA. TRBV21-1 is described as a pseudogene. The CDR3 contains 16 residues. CDR3 residues: CASSKVFFRRNNEQFF. CDR3 nucleotides: TGTGCCAGCAGCAAAGTGTTTTTCCGGAGAAACAATGAGCAGTTCTTC.

The chain recombines TRBV6-5 with TRBJ1-1, with D tentatively TRBD1 (6 bases). V was shortened by 7 bases and J by 0 bases, with 15 bases between the two germline ends. The CDR3 runs to 15 residues. The germline V gene encodes CDR1 MNHEY and CDR2 SVGAGI. Here the CDR3 DNA reads TGTGCCAGCAAGGCAAGAGGGGGGGTGAACACTGAAGCTTTCTTT. It specifies CASKARGGVNTEAFF.

The chain is built from TRBV6-6 and TRBJ2-7; D could derive from TRBD1 or TRBD2 (5 bases each). Germline V gene data show CDR1 as MNHNY and CDR2 as SVGAGI (reference sequence). Trimming cost V 0 bases and J 6 bases, with 6 bases left between them. The length of the CDR3 is 12 residues. The CDR3 protein is CASSYSGTEQYF. In DNA form, the CDR3 reads TGTGCCAGCAGTTACTCGGGGACCGAGCAGTACTTC.

The chain employs TRBV19 and TRBJ2-2, with D perhaps TRBD2 (5 bases). In germline, CDR1 is LNHDA, CDR2 SQIVND (reference sequence). This CDR3 is built from 14 residues. The V end was cut by 7 bases, the J end by 0 bases, with 9 bases between. CDR3 loop: CASKEAPNTGELFF. CDR3 coding DNA: TGTGCCAGTAAGGAGGCCCCGAACACCGGGGAGCTGTTTTTT.

The chain combines TRBV20-1 with TRBJ1-3; D gene unclear. This CDR3 contains 11 residues. Germline V lookup: CDR1 DFQATT, CDR2 SNEGSKA (reference sequence). V dropped 7 bases and J dropped 4 bases, with 8 bases sitting between them. The CDR3 sequence is CSGTEGNTIYF. As DNA, the CDR3 is TGCAGTGGCACCGAGGGAAACACCATATATTTT.